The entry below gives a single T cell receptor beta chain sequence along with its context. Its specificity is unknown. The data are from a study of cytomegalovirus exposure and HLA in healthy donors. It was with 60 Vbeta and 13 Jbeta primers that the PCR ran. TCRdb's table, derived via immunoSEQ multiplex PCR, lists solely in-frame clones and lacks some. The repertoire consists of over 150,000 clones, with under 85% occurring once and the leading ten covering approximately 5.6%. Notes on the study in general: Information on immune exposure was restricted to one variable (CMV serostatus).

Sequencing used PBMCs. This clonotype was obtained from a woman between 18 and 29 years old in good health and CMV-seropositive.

In DNA form, the CDR3 reads TGTGCCATCAGTGAGTCGAGGGCAGGGGATAATTCACCCCTCCACTTT. Translating gives CAISESRAGDNSPLHF. This chain joins TRBV10-3 and TRBJ1-6; possible D gene TRBD1, 6 bases. CDR3 length: 16 amino acids. The germline V and J ends were trimmed by 0 bases and 5 bases, with 11 bases remaining between them. Germline assignment: CDR1 ENHRY and CDR2 SYGVKD.